The TCR beta chain under discussion was sequenced for a study of T-cell reconstitution after alpha-beta-depleted transplantation in children. Unique molecular identifiers were incorporated during preparation of the TCRbeta library. MiXCR, run by TCRdb on the PCR reads, gives a single entry per CDR3 protein. The data show 200,000 or so distinct CDR3 sequences, around 7% seen once. There are 15 residues in the CDR3. The germline V gene encodes CDR1 SGHRS and CDR2 YFSETQ. The V and J ends lost 4 bases and 0 bases respectively, with 8 bases between them. This clonotype was counted many times. As yet, its antigen is unknown. Study-level results: Reports say that about two months after transplant, the alpha-beta T cells came out of several hundred graft clones that had expanded. It was newly produced T cells that mostly accounted for T-cell counts and diversity one year after transplant. At day 60, the high TCRbeta diversity found in some patients originated from recipient T cells and thymic progenitors that had survived.

V usage is TRBV5-1 and J usage is TRBJ2-6, with unresolved D. The sequence was collected from a boy between 2 and 10 years old with acute lymphoblastic leukemia, due to receive a stem cell transplant. The sequenced sample was PBMCs, obtained before TCRalphabeta/CD19-depleted stem cell transplant. CDR3 DNA sequence: TGCGCCAGCAGCCTGGCCCTCTCTGGGGCCAACGTCCTGACTTTC. Translated, it gives CASSLALSGANVLTF.